This T cell receptor beta chain was observed in a study of blood T cells in healthy people across ages. The donors, aged roughly 6 to 90, were healthy Caucasians from Russia. This CDR3 contains 14 residues. The ends lost 3 bases at V and 4 bases at J; junction bases unmatched: 7. CDR1 and CDR2 from the germline V gene are DFQATT and SNEGSKA (reference sequence). PCR was performed a second time for about 7 to 12 cycles using a sample-barcoded 5' primer and a J-beta primer mix. A tag from a template-switch adaptor with 12 random nucleotides marked each cDNA molecule. Via MiXCR, TCRdb re-called the 5' RACE reads, giving one row per CDR3 protein. The data contain 1,800,000 or so distinct CDR3 sequences, 30% to 40% of them singletons.

Specimen: blood. The rearrangement uses TRBV20-1 and TRBJ2-7, with 9 positions matching TRBD1. The receptor comes from a human donor in good health. Here the CDR3 DNA reads TGCAGTGCTAGGGGGGGACAGGGAACATACGAGCAGTACTTC. Amino acid sequence: CSARGGQGTYEQYF.